The sample holds a few counts of the clone carrying this TCR beta chain. The data were taken from a study of blood T cell repertoires in COVID-19. Looking at the study overall: The study drew acute and convalescent COVID-19 samples from the United States, Italy and Spain. T cells, B-cell-depleted T cells, or PBMCs provided the cDNA or gDNA that served as material.

Some clones are missing from TCRdb's copy, which holds only in-frame ones; the method was immunoSEQ multiplex PCR. The table has more than 85,000 clones, 81% seen once; the top ten hold 8% to 10%. Germline V CDR1 and CDR2: LGHNA, YSLEER. The V gene lost 2 bases and the J gene lost 7 bases, with 14 bases spanning the gap. This CDR3 spans 14 amino acids. Material for sequencing was peripheral blood. This sequence originates from a woman aged 70 to 79 with acute or convalescent COVID-19. The rearrangement uses TRBV4-3 and TRBJ1-2; a weak D match, TRBD1 (5 bases). The CDR3 nucleotides read TGCGCCAGCAGCCAAATGTTGCAGGGCGGTGGCTACACCTTC. It is translated as CASSQMLQGGGYTF.